The rows below give T cell receptor beta chains drawn from one sample of a study of control samples from healthy donors and cancer patients. Sequencing was performed with immunoSEQ multiplex PCR; in TCRdb, only in-frame clones are kept and a portion is missing. The sample lists roughly 88,000 clones, 85% to 95% occurring once. The sample comprised blood. These receptors were collected from a young man in good health. CDR3s include the opening cysteine and the closing phenylalanine or tryptophan. The D gene is left open where the match is weak. Expanded clones get a size class; other rows say once, few or many, or leave the size out.

j_gene	abundance	d_gene	v_gene	CDR3nt	CDR3aa
TRBJ2-5	-	-	TRBV25-1	TGTGCCAGCAGTCAAGGGGTGGGTCATGAGACCCAGTACTTC	CASSQGVGHETQYF
TRBJ2-5	-	TRBD2	TRBV11-2	TGTGCCAGCAGCTTGTCTAGCGGGGGCCCGGAGACCCAGTACTTC	CASSLSSGGPETQYF
TRBJ1-1	-	TRBD1	TRBV30	TGTGCCTGGAGTGTAGGGACAGGAGTTGAAGCTTTCTTT	CAWSVGTGVEAFF
TRBJ2-5	-	-	TRBV7-9	TGTGCCAGCAGCGTGGAGGGGAGTGAGACCCAGTACTTC	CASSVEGSETQYF
TRBJ2-1	-	TRBD2	TRBV10-2	TGCGCCAGCAGTACAAGACTAGCGGGGGGATACAATGAGCAGTTCTTC	CASSTRLAGGYNEQFF
TRBJ1-1	-	-	TRBV12-5	TGTGCTAGTGGTTTGGTAAATAGGCAACTGAACACTGAAGCTTTCTTT	CASGLVNRQLNTEAFF
TRBJ2-3	-	-	TRBV6-5	TGTGCCAGCAGTTACTCGAGTAGGAGCACAGATACGCAGTATTTT	CASSYSSRSTDTQYF
TRBJ1-2	-	TRBD1	TRBV6-5	TGTGCCAGCACCGGACAGGGGGCGCAAGGAGGCTACACCTTC	CASTGQGAQGGYTF
TRBJ2-1	-	TRBD2	TRBV5-1	TGCGCCAGCAGCCCGAGACTAGCGGGGGGGAGCTCCTACAATGAGCAGTTCTTC	CASSPRLAGGSSYNEQFF
TRBJ2-5	-	TRBD1	TRBV2	TGTGCCAGCAGTCCACAGGGGCTCCAAGAGACCCAGTACTTC	CASSPQGLQETQYF
TRBJ2-1	few	TRBD2	TRBV6-2/TRBV6-3	TGTGCCAGCAGTTACTTGGGACTAGCGGGAGTACTGTACAATGAGCAGTTCTTC	CASSYLGLAGVLYNEQFF
TRBJ2-1	-	-	TRBV29-1	TGCAGCGTTGAAGATATGGTAGCGGAGAACAATGAGCAGTTCTTC	CSVEDMVAENNEQFF
TRBJ1-2	-	-	TRBV29-1	TGCAGCGTTGATGGAGGAGGGGAAAACTATGGCTACACCTTC	CSVDGGGENYGYTF
TRBJ1-1	once	-	TRBV10-1	TGCGCCAGCCGACCGGCGTCGAACACTGAAGCTTTCTTT	CASRPASNTEAFF
TRBJ2-7	-	-	TRBV7-2	TGTGCCAGCAGCTTAATATCCTACGAGCAGTACTTC	CASSLISYEQYF
TRBJ2-1	few	-	TRBV4-2	TGTGCCAGCAGCCAAGGACTAGATGGCAATGAGCAGTTCTTC	CASSQGLDGNEQFF
TRBJ2-1	-	-	TRBV10-3	TGTGCCATCAGTGAGTCCGCAGGGGTTGAGCAGTTCTTC	CAISESAGVEQFF